This entry concerns a single T cell receptor beta chain. This clone appeared once. Its antigen specificity is not known. Base qualities are not at hand, and no much larger clone is one base apart. The sample comes from a study of T cell responses to AZD1222 COVID-19 vaccine (dated by TCRdb to 2020 to 2022). At the level of the whole study: AZD1222 recipients with second doses at about 4 weeks or about 12 weeks were pooled, because spike-specific TCR depth and breadth did not differ between schedules. Trial participants were enrolled by age into 18-55, 56-69 and 70-plus year subgroups, with around 150, 28 and 57 TCR-sequenced participants respectively. A total of under 250 trial participants underwent TCR sequencing, of whom approximately 200 had received two doses of AZD1222 and around 25 had received two doses of the MenACWY control vaccine. What the research found in general, with its limitations: Most participants were white British and females outnumbered males, and the authors suggested that clonal diversity may have been underestimated. The vaccine-associated CD4 TCRs covered the entire spike protein, and the dominant responses fell in regions 160-218 and 743-854. Because no samples from the day 14 peak response were available, repertoires could be characterized only after the peak T cell response. Spike-specific TCR breadth and depth rose significantly after two AZD1222 doses compared with day 0 and with MenACWY recipients. Conclusions about previously exposed vaccinees are limited because only five or six AZD1222 recipients were SARS-CoV-2 seropositive at baseline. Reportedly, close to half of the unique spike-specific TCRs recognized epitopes lying outside the regions that are mutated in the B.1.351 and B.1.1.7 variants. The 56-69-year group was small, and its depth increase did not reach significance, likely because of low power.

The CDR3 regions of human TCRbeta chains were subjected to immunosequencing. On the authors' methods: TCRs in the repertoires were compared against a reference library of SARS-CoV-2-specific TCRs that had been generated with the MIRA antigen-specificity platform. Breadth was defined as the fraction of unique TCRs that were SARS-CoV-2-associated. Depth was defined as the fraction of total T cells that were SARS-CoV-2-associated. Using the MIRA data, each spike-specific TCR was mapped to the spike region that the TCR reacts to and placed in a CD4 or CD8 class. Log10-transformed breadth and depth values were compared by one-way ANOVA with Sidak's multiple comparisons tests. TCRdb's version of the immuneACCESS table is confined to in-frame rearrangements and falls short of the full clone set. An unresolved V gene accounts for under half of the shortfall where checked; the remainder is of unknown origin. D and trimming were read from the DNA, whereas the V and J calls and clone size are those reported in that table. This sample comprises roughly 140,000 clones, 90% to 95% of them detected only once. Of the sample, under 2% is held by the ten largest clones.

CDR1 KGHSH and CDR2 LQKENI are derived from the germline V gene. V is trimmed back by 5 bases and J by 2 bases, and the junction contains 7 bases that no gene match accounts for. Counted from cysteine to phenylalanine, this CDR3 has 17 amino acids. CDR3 DNA only is kept here, 51 bases in frame from base 1. The sample's time point label is to be understood as: baseline before first vaccination. Vaccinee samples were obtained from the UK trials COV001 and COV002, which included a single-blind randomized controlled phase 2/3 trial of AZD1222 (ChAdOx1 nCoV-19) in healthy adults. For TCRbeta chain sequencing, PBMC samples from trial participants were taken at day 0 and at day 28 after the second dose.

This TCR came from an adult in good health. The sequence joins TRBV18 to TRBJ2-6, with 9 middle bases fitting TRBD1. The sequenced sample was peripheral blood, obtained on day 0 of AZD1222 vaccination. The bases read TGTGCCAGCTCAACTGGACAGGGGATAGCTGGGGCCAACGTCCTGACTTTC. Protein translation: CASSTGQGIAGANVLTF.